The T cell receptor (beta chain) under discussion was sequenced for a study of blood T cell repertoires in COVID-19. On the study more broadly: Sources were T cells, B-cell-depleted T cells, or PBMCs; the material itself was cDNA or gDNA.

Authors' methods: For nucleated cells, counts were estimated from reference gene primer amplification. Using immunoSEQ multiplex PCR, the repertoire was profiled, and TCRdb retains in-frame clones only, with some absent. V and J calls and clone size come straight from that table; D and trimming were deduced from the DNA. The sample carries under 150,000 clones, roughly 84% recorded once. Across roughly 25 US areas, participants ranged in age from roughly 18 to 95 years. The CDR3 loop spans 15 amino acids. The V gene's germline CDR1 is SGDLS and CDR2 YYNGEE. The germline V and J ends were trimmed by 7 bases and 0 bases, with 13 bases remaining between them.

The sample was PBMCs or T cells enriched from blood (not recorded which). The sequence came from a woman aged 45-60 years who had been exposed to COVID-19. The V gene is TRBV9, the J gene TRBJ2-2; D gene ambiguous. For the CDR3, the DNA is TGTGCCAGCGGAGACGGTCTAGCGAACACCGGGGAGCTGTTTTTT. Protein product: CASGDGLANTGELFF.